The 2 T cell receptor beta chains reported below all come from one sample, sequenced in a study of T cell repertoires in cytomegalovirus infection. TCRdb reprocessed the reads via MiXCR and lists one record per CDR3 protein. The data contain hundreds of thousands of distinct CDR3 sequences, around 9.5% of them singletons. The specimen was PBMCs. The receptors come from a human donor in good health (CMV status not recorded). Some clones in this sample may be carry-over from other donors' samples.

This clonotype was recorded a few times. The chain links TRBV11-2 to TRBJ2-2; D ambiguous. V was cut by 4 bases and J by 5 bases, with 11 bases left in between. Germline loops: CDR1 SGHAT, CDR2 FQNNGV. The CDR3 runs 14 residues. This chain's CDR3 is CASSSTYGTGELFF. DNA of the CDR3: TGTGCCAGCAGCTCGACATACGGGACCGGGGAGCTGTTTTTT.

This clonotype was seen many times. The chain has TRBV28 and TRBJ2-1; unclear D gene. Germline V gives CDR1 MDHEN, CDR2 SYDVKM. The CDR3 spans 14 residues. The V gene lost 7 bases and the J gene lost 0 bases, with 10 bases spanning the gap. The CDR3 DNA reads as TGTGCCAGCACCTACAGCCCCTCCTACAATGAGCAGTTCTTC. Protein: CASTYSPSYNEQFF.